The 28 T cell receptor beta chains listed next were all sequenced from one sample in a study of blood T cell repertoires in COVID-19. Sequenced by immunoSEQ multiplex PCR; TCRdb stores in-frame clones only, minus some. This sample yields fewer than 65,000 clones, of which approximately 84% are seen a single time; approximately 24% belongs to the top ten. The sequenced sample consisted of peripheral blood. These TCRs come from a human donor in a cohort sampled during active COVID-19.

This clone showed up just once. This chain connects TRBV3-1 (or the pseudogene TRBV3-2) to TRBJ1-5; 9 bases fit TRBD1. This CDR3 has 15 residues. Trimming removed 4 bases from V and 5 bases from J; junction bases left unmatched: 6. Germline V gives CDR1 LGHDT, CDR2 YNNKEL (reference sequence). CDR3 sequence: CASSPTGGSYQPQHF. The DNA of the CDR3 is TGTGCCAGCAGCCCCACAGGGGGCTCGTATCAGCCCCAGCATTTT.

This clone has just one count. This chain links TRBV2 with TRBJ2-5, with D maybe TRBD2 (6 bases). V was shortened by 6 bases and J by 1 base, with 12 bases between the two germline ends. CDR1 and CDR2 from the germline V gene are SNHLY and FYNNEI. The CDR3 extends over 14 amino acids. As DNA, the CDR3 is TGTGCCAGCAGCCGGGACTGGGCCCAAGAGACCCAGTACTTC. Residues: CASSRDWAQETQYF.

The V call is TRBV6-5, the J call TRBJ2-7; D might be TRBD2 (6 bases). Germline-derived CDR1 and CDR2 are MNHEY and SVGAGI. V dropped 5 bases and J dropped 7 bases, with 12 bases sitting between them. This CDR3 is 12 amino acids long. CDR3 region: CASSTGGREQYF. The CDR3 DNA sequence: TGTGCCAGCAGTACCGGAGGGAGAGAGCAGTACTTC.

The chain has TRBV15 and TRBJ1-1, with D possibly matching TRBD1 (5 bases). CDR3 length: 16 amino acids. Trimming removed 3 bases at V and 2 bases at J, with 16 bases between. Germline CDR1 is LNHNV and CDR2 is YYDKDF (reference sequence). CDR3 in amino acids: CATSSPLEGANTEAFF. The CDR3 nucleotides read TGTGCCACCAGCAGCCCGCTGGAAGGGGCAAACACTGAAGCTTTCTTT.

The chain links TRBV7-2 to TRBJ2-1; D might be TRBD2 (6 bases). The germline V and J ends were trimmed by 2 bases and 7 bases, with 15 bases remaining between them. The CDR3 runs to 15 residues. Germline CDR1 is SGHTA and CDR2 is FQGNSA. CDR3 sequence (DNA): TGTGCCAGCAGCTTATTCCCTAGCGAGCTAAATGAGCAGTTCTTC. Its protein is CASSLFPSELNEQFF. Drawing the rest from reference TRBV7-2 and TRBJ2-1, the complete variable domain is GAGVSQSPSNKVTEKGKDVELRCDPISGHTALYWYRQSLGQGLEFLIYFQGNSAPDKSGLPSDRFSAERTGGSVSTLTIQRTQQEDSAVYLCASSLFPSELNEQFFGPGTRLTVL.

In this sample, this clone turned up once. The rearrangement links TRBV10-1 to TRBJ2-1, with D possibly being TRBD2 (6 bases). V lost 5 bases, J lost 8 bases, and 22 bases lay in between. Germline-derived CDR1 and CDR2 are WNHNN and SYGVQD (reference sequence). The CDR3 contains 16 residues. The CDR3 region is CASSWLPGLHVDEQFF. In DNA form, the CDR3 reads TGCGCCAGCAGTTGGCTACCGGGACTGCATGTGGATGAGCAGTTCTTC.

The chain uses TRBV5-1 and TRBJ1-4, with 8 bases identical to TRBD1. Germline CDR1 and CDR2: SGHRS and YFSETQ. V was pared by 0 bases and J by 5 bases, with 6 bases of the junction left unmatched. The CDR3 consists of 16 residues. CDR3 in amino acids: CASSLAPQGANEKLFF. In DNA form, the CDR3 reads TGCGCCAGCAGCTTGGCTCCTCAGGGGGCAAATGAAAAACTGTTTTTT.

This clone was observed a single time. The chain uses TRBV19 and TRBJ2-7, with 8 bases matching TRBD1. Looked up from germline, CDR1 is LNHDA and CDR2 is SQIVND (reference sequence). This CDR3 comprises 16 residues. Trimming cost V 0 bases and J 6 bases; bases outside gene matches: 10. This CDR3 reads CASSIDRSGGAFEQYF. For the CDR3, the DNA is TGTGCCAGTAGTATAGATCGATCAGGGGGCGCGTTCGAGCAGTACTTC.

The V gene is TRBV7-7, the J gene TRBJ2-5, with TRBD2 identical over 11 bases. The germline CDR1 and CDR2 sequences are SSHAT and FNYEAQ (reference sequence). This CDR3 contains 15 residues. V shed 5 bases and J 1 base; nucleotides not matched to a gene: 3. The CDR3 here is CASSLGLAGQETQYF. CDR3 sequence (DNA): TGTGCCAGCAGCCTAGGACTAGCGGGCCAAGAGACCCAGTACTTC.

The V and J genes are TRBV3-1 (or the pseudogene TRBV3-2) and TRBJ2-3; D is possibly TRBD2 (5 bases). Germline values: CDR1 LGHDT, CDR2 YNNKEL (reference sequence). Deletions cut 4 bases from V and 5 bases from J, with 10 bases between. The CDR3 runs to 13 residues. CDR3 protein: CASSRRGGDTQYF. In DNA, the CDR3 is TGTGCCAGCAGCCGTCGTGGAGGAGATACGCAGTATTTT.

V and J are TRBV5-1 and TRBJ2-7, with D uncertain. This CDR3 spans 14 amino acids. The germline CDR1 and CDR2 sequences are SGHRS and YFSETQ. The ends were cut back, 0 bases at V and 0 bases at J, with 7 bases in the middle. The CDR3 is CASSLGAISYEQYF. The DNA of the CDR3 is TGCGCCAGCAGCTTGGGAGCGATCTCCTACGAGCAGTACTTC.

The CDR3 loop is CASSFNLLNEQFF. As DNA, the CDR3 is TGTGCCAGCAGTTTTAACCTACTTAATGAGCAGTTCTTC. This rearrangement joins TRBV12-3 or TRBV12-4 to TRBJ2-1; D remains ambiguous. The germline V and J ends were trimmed by 3 bases and 7 bases, with 10 bases remaining between them. The length of the CDR3 is 13 residues.

This chain joins TRBV30 and TRBJ2-7; 8 nucleotides match TRBD1. V shed 0 bases, J shed 4 bases, and the junction held 8 bases outside the gene matches. This CDR3 contains 15 residues. CDR1 is GTSNPN, CDR2 SVGIG, per germline (reference sequence). Here the CDR3 DNA reads TGTGCCTGGAGTGTTGGGAGACAGGGGATTTACGAGCAGTACTTC. This codes for CAWSVGRQGIYEQYF.

V gene TRBV9 combines with J gene TRBJ2-1; TRBD2 is a possible D gene (5 bases). Germline lookup yields CDR1 SGDLS and CDR2 YYNGEE. The length of the CDR3 is 15 residues. Trimming left V 5 bases short and J 3 bases short, with 15 bases between. In DNA form, the CDR3 reads TGTGCCAGCAGATCCGCCGGGAACGTCTACAATGAGCAGTTCTTC. Translation gives CASRSAGNVYNEQFF.

J is TRBJ2-7 and V is TRBV6-5; 12 bases fit TRBD1. Trimming took 6 bases from V and 6 from J; bases not matched to a gene: 3. Germline V gives CDR1 MNHEY, CDR2 SVGAGI. The CDR3 consists of 13 residues. CDR3 sequence (DNA): TGTGCCAGCAGGGGGACAGGGGGCGCCGAGCAGTACTTC. It yields the protein CASRGTGGAEQYF.

This clone was recorded a few times. J is TRBJ1-5 and V is TRBV27; 8 nucleotides match TRBD1. V lost 5 bases, J lost 1 base, and 7 bases stayed unmatched. There are 16 residues in the CDR3. CDR1 and CDR2 (germline): MNHEY, SMNVEV (reference sequence). The CDR3, as DNA: TGTGCCAGCAGTCGCGGACAGGGCTGGAGCAATCAGCCCCAGCATTTT. Translated: CASSRGQGWSNQPQHF.

The chain combines TRBV15 with TRBJ2-2, with a tentative D call TRBD2 (6 bases). Trimming left V 5 bases short and J 7 bases short, with 8 bases between. The CDR3 contains 12 residues. Germline V gene sequence: CDR1 LNHNV, CDR2 YYDKDF (reference sequence). The CDR3 sequence is CATSRRGGELFF. The DNA of the CDR3 is TGTGCCACCAGCCGGAGGGGCGGGGAGCTGTTTTTT.

The chain joins TRBV7-2 to TRBJ2-2; no clear D gene. Germline CDR1 reads SGHTA; CDR2 reads FQGNSA. This CDR3 spans 15 amino acids. V gave up 2 bases and J gave up 1 base, with 8 bases separating them. This CDR3 is CASSLLGWNTGELFF. CDR3 in DNA: TGTGCCAGCAGCTTACTAGGTTGGAACACCGGGGAGCTGTTTTTT.

The chain carries TRBV28 and TRBJ1-5; maybe TRBD1 (5 bases). The germline gives CDR1 MDHEN, CDR2 SYDVKM. CDR3 length equals 14 residues. Trimming stripped 2 bases from V and 6 bases from J, with 11 bases between. CDR3 region: CASSLQTGGQPQHF. The CDR3 DNA sequence: TGTGCCAGCAGTTTACAGACCGGGGGTCAGCCCCAGCATTTT.

The CDR3 coding sequence is TGTGCCAGCAGCTTCGTACCGTGGGCGGGGGAGACCCAGTACTTC. Translating it yields CASSFVPWAGETQYF. The chain combines TRBV7-2 with TRBJ2-5; D might be TRBD2 (6 bases). V was pared by 3 bases and J by 5 bases, with 16 bases between. Germline-derived CDR1 and CDR2 are SGHTA and FQGNSA. This CDR3 region has 15 residues.

This sequence joins TRBV7-3 and TRBJ1-2; D is ambiguous. CDR1 is SGHTA, CDR2 FQGTGA, per germline. CDR3 length equals 16 residues. V was cut by 5 bases and J by 4 bases, with 20 bases left in between. Written as DNA, the CDR3 is TGTGCCAGCAGCCCCACCCGATCACAACGGGGCTATGGCTACACCTTC. This translates into CASSPTRSQRGYGYTF.

This clone was counted only a few times. The rearrangement links TRBV28 to TRBJ2-5, with 11 bases identical to TRBD1. Germline V gene data show CDR1 as MDHEN and CDR2 as SYDVKM. The length of the CDR3 is 16 residues. J lost 1 base, V lost 5 bases, and 6 bases had no gene match. The CDR3 loop is CASSHHGTGGQETQYF. CDR3 coding DNA: TGTGCCAGCAGTCATCACGGGACAGGGGGCCAAGAGACCCAGTACTTC.

The V gene is TRBV12-3 or TRBV12-4, the J gene TRBJ1-2, with a weak D call TRBD1 (6 bases). Trimming took 10 bases from V and 5 from J, leaving 17 bases between them. The CDR3 length is 13 residues. The CDR3 spells CAIRDKEGYGYTF. The CDR3 region has the DNA TGTGCCATAAGGGACAAGGAAGGTTATGGCTACACCTTC.

The J gene is TRBJ2-7, the V gene TRBV21-1; the D call TRBD1 from the table was never checked on the DNA. TRBV21-1 is listed as a pseudogene. The CDR3 has 14 residues. The DNA of the CDR3 is TGTGCCAGCTTCCGGGACAGGGTTCTTTACGAGCAGTACTTC. This codes for CASFRDRVLYEQYF.

The chain employs TRBV5-1 and TRBJ2-2; a possible D gene is TRBD2 (5 bases). Germline V gene lookup returns CDR1 SGHRS and CDR2 YFSETQ. The CDR3 is 14 residues long. The V gene lost 4 bases and the J gene lost 6 bases, with 13 bases spanning the gap. The CDR3 DNA sequence: TGCGCCAGCAGCGGACGCGGGTGGCCCGGGGAGCTGTTTTTT. It translates to CASSGRGWPGELFF.

This clone was seen more than once but under ten times. The rearrangement links TRBV5-1 to TRBJ1-1; a weak D match, TRBD1 (5 bases). Germline assignment: CDR1 SGHRS and CDR2 YFSETQ. The CDR3 is 14 amino acids. V was trimmed by 1 base and J by 6 bases, leaving 13 bases between them. The CDR3 nucleotides are TGCGCCAGCAGCTTGAGTTTGGGAGGGGCTGAAGCTTTCTTT. This sequence encodes CASSLSLGGAEAFF.

The chain combines TRBV5-8 with TRBJ2-1; 9 nucleotides line up with TRBD1. Germline values: CDR1 SGHTS, CDR2 YDEGEE. After removal of 4 bases from V and 8 bases from J, the junction contained 10 bases not matched to a gene. The CDR3 is 15 amino acids. The CDR3 nucleotides read TGTGCCAGCAGCAAACAGGGGGCGAATTTGGATGAGCAGTTCTTC. This translates into CASSKQGANLDEQFF.

V and J are TRBV7-9 and TRBJ2-2, with 12 bases that match TRBD2. Germline V gives CDR1 SEHNR, CDR2 FQNEAQ (reference sequence). The CDR3 is 17 amino acids. V shed 3 bases, J shed 6 bases, and the junction held 8 bases outside the gene matches. The DNA of the CDR3 is TGTGCCAGCAGCTTGGCGACTAGCGGGAGTGAACCCGGGGAGCTGTTTTTT. Its translation is CASSLATSGSEPGELFF.